A single sample gave rise to the 5 T cell receptor beta chains below, sequenced in a study of blood T cell repertoires in COVID-19. Measured with immunoSEQ multiplex PCR; TCRdb has only the in-frame clones, and not every one. The sample yields roughly 140,000 clones, 80% to 90% seen once. Sequencing was performed on peripheral blood. All receptors come from a woman between 55 and 75 years old with COVID-19, enrolled during active disease.

The chain combines TRBV7-3 with TRBJ2-2; 13 bases fit TRBD2. The ends lost 5 bases at V and 3 bases at J; junction bases unmatched: 6. Germline CDR1 SGHTA, CDR2 FQGTGA. The length of the CDR3 is 17 residues. The CDR3 DNA follows: TGTGCCAGCAGCCCCCGAGGACTAGCGGGGGACACCGGGGAGCTGTTTTTT. Residues: CASSPRGLAGDTGELFF.

This chain links TRBV6-5 with TRBJ2-7; the match to TRBD1 covers 9 bases. In germline, CDR1 is MNHEY, CDR2 SVGAGI. Trimming took 5 bases from V and 3 from J; bases not matched to a gene: 5. This CDR3 is built from 14 residues. The CDR3 here is CASSRTGAIYEQYF. DNA for the CDR3: TGTGCCAGCAGTAGGACAGGGGCGATCTACGAGCAGTACTTC.

V and J are TRBV30 and TRBJ1-1; the D gene is possibly TRBD1 (5 bases). This CDR3 is built from 14 residues. V was trimmed by 0 bases and J by 3 bases, leaving 11 bases between them. Germline CDR1 is GTSNPN and CDR2 is SVGIG (reference sequence). The CDR3 region is CAWSVSGGDTEAFF. The DNA of the CDR3 is TGTGCCTGGAGTGTATCCGGGGGAGACACTGAAGCTTTCTTT.

The chain carries TRBV11-2 and TRBJ2-1; 8 positions match TRBD2. The trim removed 5 bases at V and 4 bases at J, leaving 13 bases unmatched. The CDR3 is 17 amino acids. The germline V gene encodes CDR1 SGHAT and CDR2 FQNNGV. The CDR3 region has the DNA TGTGCCAGCAGCAACGATATACAAGCGGGGGAGTACAATGAGCAGTTCTTC. It codes for CASSNDIQAGEYNEQFF.

This chain uses TRBV14 with TRBJ2-5, with D possibly TRBD1 on 5 matching bases. The CDR3 is 14 residues long. Per germline, CDR1 SGHDN and CDR2 FVKESK. Trimming stripped 0 bases from V and 2 bases from J, with 7 bases between. The CDR3 region has the DNA TGTGCCAGCAGCCAAGACTACAGGCAAGAGACCCAGTACTTC. This translates into CASSQDYRQETQYF.